This is a list of T cell receptor beta chains from one sample in a study of shared clonotypes between healthy human individuals. Generated by immunoSEQ multiplex PCR, the TCRdb table keeps only in-frame clones and is missing some. The sample comprises about 2 million clones, about 95% of which are singletons, and 0.9% to 1.3% rests with the top ten. Sequenced: naive CD8+ T cells sorted from blood. The source of these receptors is a man between 18 and 29 years old in good health. CDR3s include the opening cysteine and the closing phenylalanine or tryptophan. Fields, in order: V gene, CDR3 protein.

>TRBV7-9
CASSLQGYEQFF
>TRBV10-3
CAISEYRDDQPQHF
>TRBV6-7
CASSPGTELTYEQYF
>TRBV7-6
CASSFRAPYEQYF
>TRBV6-5
CASSYFQSGANVLTF
>TRBV5-1
CASSQGQSSGNTIYF
>TRBV2
CASSRQEQGVFYEQYF
>TRBV19
CASSIRQMANQPQHF
>TRBV13
CASSLGGGIPTRQGDEQFF
>TRBV27
CASSLSSEGYNEQFF
>TRBV19
CASSESPGQTYEQYF
>TRBV15
CATSRDGGRQNNEQFF
>TRBV14
CASSQDNLEQYF
>TRBV15
CATSEDRGNEQYF
>TRBV5-4
CASSLESDDEQFF
>TRBV13
CASSLVGVDEQYF
>TRBV5-1
CASRTGGLTNEKLFF
>TRBV9
CASGWGLYNEQFF
>TRBV10-1
CASRGVSSTDTQYF
>TRBV5-4
CASSLESEQYF
>TRBV6-5
CASSLVSSTDTQYF
>TRBV11-2
CASSLTRGIQETQYF
>TRBV27
CASASGRSSYEQYF
>TRBV29-1
CSVLQTSYEQYF
>TRBV6-5
CASRQLAGPFNEQFF
>TRBV28
CASSFSPNEQFF
>TRBV10-1
CASSAQTGELFF
>TRBV6-6
CASTNGLTAFF
>TRBV6-1
CASSAHTGEGTEAFF
>TRBV9
CASSVGGTGHYEQYF
>TRBV14
CASSQADSYEQYF